This TCR beta chain comes out of a study of blood T cell repertoires in COVID-19. About the study: Italy, Spain and the United States were the sources of the convalescent and acute COVID-19 samples. From T cells, B-cell-depleted T cells, or PBMCs came the material, which was cDNA or gDNA.

Per the study methods: Reference gene primers were amplified, and this amplification served to estimate nucleated cell counts. Sequencing used immunoSEQ multiplex PCR; TCRdb keeps in-frame clones, though not all of them. Clone size and V and J calls were adopted from that table, with D and trimming inferred from the DNA. The sample holds 24,000 or so clones, 86% seen once. Trimming cost V 5 bases and J 3 bases, with 13 bases left between them. This CDR3 has 14 residues. Germline-derived CDR1 and CDR2 are SGHNT and YENEEA. Input material: peripheral blood. J is TRBJ1-2 and V is TRBV11-3; D perhaps matches TRBD1 (6 bases). This receptor was identified in a woman aged 80 or over with active or convalescent COVID-19. The CDR3 here is CASSRRGGDYGYTF. In DNA form, the CDR3 reads TGTGCCAGCAGCCGTCGAGGGGGTGACTATGGCTACACCTTC.